These 27 T cell receptor beta chains share one sample of origin, sequenced in a study of post-analysis software for immune sequencing data. The antigens for these receptors are not known. Built from TCR beta cDNA, the libraries had unique molecular identifiers in them. Using its own MiXCR run on the PCR reads, TCRdb lists one record per CDR3 protein. The sample consists of roughly 400,000 distinct CDR3 sequences, roughly 38% of them appearing once. The study, taken as a whole, reports: Patients used roughly five TRBV segments, including TRBV5-6, TRBV5-1 and TRBV20-1, more often than controls.

Sequenced sample: blood. The receptors were sampled from a girl aged 2 to 9 with multiple sclerosis.

Points on this clonotype: One junction end disagrees with the germline gene, perhaps due to a read error. The chain joins TRBV5-1 to TRBJ2-2; 13 bases map to TRBD2. The length of the CDR3 is 18 residues. CDR1 is SGHRS, CDR2 YFSETQ, per germline. CDR3 DNA sequence: TGCGCCAGCAGCCGGGGGACTAGCGGGGTCTCGGACACCGGAGAGCTGTTTTTT. Protein: CASSRGTSGVSDTGELFF.

This clonotype was seen a handful of times. The chain combines TRBV12-3 or TRBV12-4 with TRBJ2-3, with D maybe TRBD1 (7 bases). V lost 1 base and J 0 bases, leaving 20 bases between the germline ends. The CDR3 is 19 residues long. The CDR3 DNA reads TGTGCCAGCAGTTTAGGGGGCGGGGACAGCATTCGAAGCACAGATACGCAGTATTTT. Encoded protein: CASSLGGGDSIRSTDTQYF.

This clonotype showed up just a few times. The V gene is TRBV25-1, the J gene TRBJ2-7, with D tentatively TRBD2 (6 bases). With the DNA end fitting TRBJ2-5 better, the J assignment may be wrong. The CDR3 consists of 13 residues. CDR1 MGHDK and CDR2 SYGVNS come from the germline V gene. CDR3 nucleotide sequence: TGTGCCAGCAGTCGGAAAGGGAGGGAGACCCAGTACTTC. Its protein product is CASSRKGRETQYF.

V is TRBV7-9 and J is TRBJ2-7, with TRBD1 matching 11 bases. With 5 bases clipped from V and 1 base from J, the junction kept 13 bases outside the gene matches. This CDR3 has 18 residues. Per germline, CDR1 SEHNR and CDR2 FQNEAQ (reference sequence). The CDR3 region has the DNA TGTGCCAGCAGCAGGAAAGGCGTGGACAGGGGGCCGTCCTACGAGCAGTACTTC. Translating it yields CASSRKGVDRGPSYEQYF.

This clonotype was observed a few times. The chain recombines TRBV7-6 with TRBJ1-2; D is unresolved. Germline CDR1 is SGHVS and CDR2 is FNYEAQ. The CDR3 loop spans 14 amino acids. V was cut by 1 base and J by 2 bases, with 8 bases left in between. CDR3 sequence: CASSLEMGNYGYTF. The CDR3 nucleotides read TGTGCCAGCAGCTTAGAGATGGGGAACTATGGCTACACCTTC.

The chain is built from TRBV7-9 and TRBJ1-2, with D tentatively TRBD1 (6 bases). Trimming cost V 5 bases and J 4 bases, with 14 bases left between them. This CDR3 region has 14 residues. The germline V gene encodes CDR1 SEHNR and CDR2 FQNEAQ (reference sequence). The CDR3 here is CASSTTGLSYGYTF. Here the CDR3 DNA reads TGTGCCAGCAGCACGACAGGTCTGTCCTATGGCTACACCTTC.

This chain joins TRBV29-1 and TRBJ1-1; the D is unclear. Germline assignment: CDR1 SQVTM and CDR2 ANQGSEA. The CDR3 extends over 12 amino acids. The V gene lost 5 bases and the J gene lost 4 bases, with 11 bases spanning the gap. The chain's CDR3 is CSVYGRLTEAFF. The DNA of the CDR3 is TGCAGCGTTTATGGCCGACTCACTGAAGCTTTCTTT.

This clonotype was picked up a small number of times. The V call is TRBV5-1, the J call TRBJ1-1; no reliable D call. The V end was cut by 4 bases, the J end by 5 bases, with 18 bases between. The CDR3 runs to 15 residues. CDR1 is SGHRS, CDR2 YFSETQ, per germline. The CDR3 region is CASSPGSRVRTEAFF. As DNA, the CDR3 is TGCGCCAGCAGCCCGGGGAGCCGAGTCAGGACTGAAGCTTTCTTT.

V usage is TRBV2 and J usage is TRBJ2-3; D assignment may be TRBD1 or TRBD2 (5 bases each). Germline loops: CDR1 SNHLY, CDR2 FYNNEI. The CDR3 sequence is 10 residues long. Between the trimmed V and J ends, which lost 11 bases and 4 bases, there was a span of 7 bases. The CDR3, as DNA: TGTGCCCTGGGGGCAGATACGCAGTATTTT. Protein: CALGADTQYF. The full variable domain, in which reference TRBV2 and TRBJ2-3 provide the parts outside the CDR3, is EPEVTQTPSHQVTQMGQEVILRCVPISNHLYFYWYRQILGQKVEFLVSFYNNEISEKSEIFDDQFSVERPDGSNFTLKIRSTKLEDSAMYFCALGADTQYFGPGTRLTVL.

This chain uses TRBV28 with TRBJ2-7, with D perhaps TRBD1 (6 bases). Deletions cut 3 bases from V and 1 base from J, with 19 bases between. The CDR3 has 17 residues. Germline V gives CDR1 MDHEN, CDR2 SYDVKM. DNA of the CDR3: TGTGCCAGCAGTTTTTCCCGGTCGACAGGCCCTTCCTACGAGCAGTACTTC. Residues: CASSFSRSTGPSYEQYF.

The rearrangement links TRBV20-1 to TRBJ2-3; the match to TRBD2 covers 10 bases. V was clipped by 4 bases and J by 2 bases; unmatched bases: 6. Germline V lookup: CDR1 DFQATT, CDR2 SNEGSKA (reference sequence). The CDR3 is 15 residues long. The CDR3, as DNA: TGCAGTGCTACCGTAGCGGGGGGACCCACAGATACGCAGTATTTT. It yields the protein CSATVAGGPTDTQYF.

Ten or more counts support this clonotype. CDR3 DNA sequence: TGTGCCAGCAGTTACTCTTGGACAGCAGCAACTAATGAAAAACTGTTTTTT. Protein product: CASSYSWTAATNEKLFF. V usage is TRBV6-5 and J usage is TRBJ1-4, with a tentative D call TRBD1 (6 bases). CDR3 length: 17 amino acids. Germline loops: CDR1 MNHEY, CDR2 SVGAGI. V lost 0 bases and J lost 0, with 11 bases in between.

This clonotype has only a few counts. V gene TRBV7-9 combines with J gene TRBJ2-5, with D hard to call. V dropped 1 base and J dropped 7 bases, with 13 bases sitting between them. The CDR3 extends over 14 amino acids. Germline V CDR1 and CDR2: SEHNR, FQNEAQ (reference sequence). In DNA, the CDR3 is TGTGCCAGCAGCTTAGTCTTGCTCGAGGCGACCCAGTACTTC. Translating it yields CASSLVLLEATQYF.

This clonotype has only a few counts. The chain recombines TRBV20-1 with TRBJ2-1; D might be TRBD1 or TRBD2, each matching 5 bases. Per the germline V gene, CDR1 is DFQATT and CDR2 is SNEGSKA (reference sequence). The CDR3 is 13 residues long. Trimming took off 6 bases at V and 11 bases at J, with 20 bases between the two ends. The CDR3 region is CSANIGDLRKQFF. The CDR3 DNA follows: TGCAGTGCCAATATCGGGGACCTAAGGAAGCAGTTCTTC.

This clonotype has just a few counts. The rearrangement uses TRBV12-3 or TRBV12-4 and TRBJ1-4; unclear D gene. V was pared by 7 bases and J by 3 bases, with 9 bases between. CDR3 length: 13 residues. The CDR3 protein is CASTWGPNEKLFF. The DNA of the CDR3 is TGTGCCAGCACCTGGGGTCCTAATGAAAAACTGTTTTTT.

The genes are TRBV6-2 or TRBV6-3 and TRBJ1-2; no definite D call. V was shortened by 8 bases and J by 4 bases, with 20 bases between the two germline ends. Germline V gives CDR1 MNHEY, CDR2 SVGEGT. CDR3 length: 15 residues. The CDR3 sequence: CASLAGPTIPYGYTF. CDR3 nucleotides: TGTGCCAGCCTCGCCGGGCCGACAATCCCCTATGGCTACACCTTC.

The chain links TRBV18 to TRBJ2-5; D is ambiguous. CDR1 is KGHSH, CDR2 LQKENI, per germline. CDR3 size: 14 residues. V was trimmed by 1 base and J by 4 bases, leaving 10 bases between them. The CDR3 region is CASSPLGLGETQYF. As DNA, the CDR3 is TGTGCCAGCTCACCACTCGGGCTCGGAGAGACCCAGTACTTC.

This chain links TRBV4-2 with TRBJ2-7; 10 bases line up with TRBD2. The CDR3 is 16 residues long. Germline V CDR1 and CDR2: LGHNA, YNFKEQ. The J segment lost 5 bases and the V segment lost 0 bases, leaving 7 bases of the junction unmatched. CDR3 sequence: CASSQDLAGELDEQYF. The CDR3, as DNA: TGTGCCAGCAGCCAAGACCTAGCGGGAGAACTAGACGAGCAGTACTTC.

This chain connects TRBV6-6 to TRBJ1-1; D gene uncertain. This CDR3 region has 11 residues. Germline lookup yields CDR1 MNHNY and CDR2 SVGAGI (reference sequence). The V and J ends lost 6 bases and 11 bases respectively, with 13 bases between them. CDR3 sequence: CASSPSLGAFF. In DNA form, the CDR3 reads TGTGCCAGCAGCCCCTCATTGGGGGCTTTCTTT.

This clonotype was seen only a few times. The chain joins TRBV7-2 to TRBJ1-2; tentative D call: TRBD1 (6 bases). The CDR3 covers 13 residues. Germline V CDR1 and CDR2: SGHTA, FQGNSA. V lost 6 bases and J 4 bases, leaving 12 bases between the germline ends. The CDR3 loop is CASSSDSPYGYTF. The CDR3 DNA sequence: TGTGCCAGCAGTTCGGACAGCCCCTATGGCTACACCTTC.

The rearrangement uses TRBV20-1 and TRBJ1-1, with a possible D match to TRBD1 (5 bases). V lost 4 bases to trimming and J lost 8 bases, with 11 bases between them. CDR3 length: 11 amino acids. CDR1 and CDR2 (germline): DFQATT, SNEGSKA (reference sequence). CDR3 residues: CSATGSREAFF. In DNA, the CDR3 is TGCAGTGCTACAGGGTCCCGGGAAGCTTTCTTT.

Turning to this clonotype: This could be a read error, since a much larger clone is one nucleotide away. The rearrangement joins TRBV28 to TRBJ2-7; 8 bases are shared with TRBD1. The germline V gene has CDR1 MDHEN and CDR2 SYDVKM. V trimming: 6 bases; J trimming: 3 bases; junction bases outside the gene matches: 4. This CDR3 has 13 amino acids. The CDR3 here is CASRVDRDYEQYF. CDR3 DNA sequence: TGTGCCAGCAGGGTGGACAGGGACTACGAGCAGTACTTC.

Details on this clonotype: A much larger clonotype is one base distant, so this may be a read error. The chain uses TRBV3-1 and TRBJ2-5, with D possibly called TRBD1 or TRBD2 (5 bases each). Near its end, the DNA agrees better with TRBJ2-7, so the J call may be wrong. The CDR3 consists of 15 residues. The germline gives CDR1 LGHDT, CDR2 YNNKEL (reference sequence). CDR3 bases: TGTGCCAGCAGCCCGACCGGGACGGTCTCCTGCGAGCAGTACTTC. It specifies CASSPTGTVSCEQYF.

V usage is TRBV7-3 and J usage is TRBJ1-1; TRBD1 matches 12 bases. Germline V gene data show CDR1 as SGHTA and CDR2 as FQGTGA. The junction had 18 bases not matched to a gene; V was cut back by 6 bases and J by 4 bases. This CDR3 has 19 amino acids. This CDR3 is CASSSIHAGTGGVGTEAFF. The CDR3 DNA follows: TGTGCCAGCAGTTCAATTCACGCCGGGACAGGGGGCGTAGGCACTGAAGCTTTCTTT.

V usage is TRBV7-2 and J usage is TRBJ2-7, with 12 bases aligning to TRBD1. Germline trimming cut 3 bases from V and 5 bases from J; bases unmatched to any gene: 5. The CDR3 totals 15 residues. Germline CDR1 and CDR2: SGHTA and FQGNSA. The CDR3 loop reads CASSFSGQGAHEQYF. The CDR3 DNA is TGTGCCAGCAGCTTTTCGGGACAGGGGGCCCACGAGCAGTACTTC.

This clonotype was detected a few times. The V and J genes are TRBV12-3 or TRBV12-4 and TRBJ2-5; D is unclear. The CDR3 has 13 amino acids. The ends were cut back, 7 bases at V and 5 bases at J, with 14 bases in the middle. CDR3 nucleotides: TGTGCCAGCAATGGTAGAGAAGGGGAGACCCAGTACTTC. This codes for CASNGREGETQYF.

This clonotype was detected a few times. V is TRBV6-5 and J is TRBJ1-5; D may be TRBD1 (5 bases). V was shortened by 0 bases and J by 1 base, with 7 bases between the two germline ends. Germline values: CDR1 MNHEY, CDR2 SVGAGI. The CDR3 has 15 amino acids. DNA of the CDR3: TGTGCCAGCAGTTACTCGAGGGGAAGCAATCAGCCCCAGCATTTT. Its protein is CASSYSRGSNQPQHF.